A selection of T cell receptor beta chains follows, all from one sample in a study of blood T cell repertoires in COVID-19. Using immunoSEQ multiplex PCR, the repertoire was profiled, and TCRdb retains in-frame clones only, with some absent. The repertoire holds around 300,000 clones, with under 90% as singletons. What was sequenced was PBMCs or T cells enriched from blood (not recorded which). All receptors come from a woman aged 55-75 years who had recovered from COVID-19. CDR3s include the opening cysteine and the closing phenylalanine or tryptophan. The order of the fields is V gene, clone size, D gene, J gene, CDR3 DNA, CDR3 protein. D genes are given only for firm matches. Not every row has a clone size; where given, it reads once, few, many or a size class.

TRBV28	.	.	TRBJ1-1	TGTGCCAGCAGTTTCCCCGCGGGGAACACTGAAGCTTTCTTT	CASSFPAGNTEAFF
TRBV19	.	.	TRBJ2-7	TGTGCCAGTAGTAGTTGGACGCTCGGGACCTACGAGCAGTACTTC	CASSSWTLGTYEQYF
TRBV27	.	.	TRBJ1-3	TGTGCCAGCAGTTTATTGCCCCTATCAGGAAACACCATATATTTT	CASSLLPLSGNTIYF
TRBV18	once	TRBD2	TRBJ2-3	TGTGCCAGCTCACCAGCGGGAGGGGACGGTACGCAGTATTTT	CASSPAGGDGTQYF
TRBV5-1	.	TRBD2	TRBJ2-3	TGCGCCAGTACCTCTCGGGGGGACAGCACAGATACGCAGTATTTT	CASTSRGDSTDTQYF
TRBV3-1/TRBV3-2	.	TRBD1	TRBJ2-5	TGTGCCAGCAGCCGGGGGACAGGGGGTCAAGAGACCCAGTACTTC	CASSRGTGGQETQYF
TRBV9	.	TRBD2	TRBJ2-7	TGTGCCAGCAGCGCGTACCTCCGGGAGGGCGTCGAGCAGTACTTC	CASSAYLREGVEQYF
TRBV7-2	.	.	TRBJ2-5	TGTGCCAGCAGCTTAGTTTCAGGGCAAGAGACCCAGTACTTC	CASSLVSGQETQYF
TRBV6-5	.	.	TRBJ1-2	TGTGCCAGCACGCCCCAGACAATCTATGGCTACACCTTC	CASTPQTIYGYTF
TRBV7-8	.	TRBD2	TRBJ2-1	TGTGCCAGCAGCTTAGGCGGGAGATCCTACAATGAGCAGTTCTTC	CASSLGGRSYNEQFF
TRBV27	.	TRBD2	TRBJ2-3	TGTGCCAGCAGAGGGGGACTAGCGCGCACAGATACGCAGTATTTT	CASRGGLARTDTQYF
TRBV19	.	.	TRBJ2-7	TGTGCCAGTACCCTAGGGGGAGGGCGCGAGCAGTACTTC	CASTLGGGREQYF
TRBV6-5	.	TRBD2	TRBJ2-7	TGTGCCAGCAGGCCCACTAGCGGGGGGGCCTACGAGCAGTACTTC	CASRPTSGGAYEQYF
TRBV12-3/TRBV12-4	.	.	TRBJ1-6	TGTGCCAGCAGCGGACAGACCTCACCCCTCCACTTT	CASSGQTSPLHF
TRBV6-1	.	.	TRBJ2-7	TGTGCCAGCAGTGAGTCTCTCGGGACCTACGAGCAGTACTTC	CASSESLGTYEQYF
TRBV10-1	.	TRBD2	TRBJ2-1	TGCGCCAGCAGTGATTGGCGGGAGCGGAGCTCCTACAATGAGCAGTTCTTC	CASSDWRERSSYNEQFF
TRBV18	.	TRBD1	TRBJ2-3	TGTGCCAGCTCCCTGGGACAGTTAGATACGCAGTATTTT	CASSLGQLDTQYF
TRBV28	.	.	TRBJ2-6	TGTGCCAGCAGTTTAACTAGTACGTACGGGGCCAACGTCCTGACTTTC	CASSLTSTYGANVLTF
TRBV3-1/TRBV3-2	.	.	TRBJ2-2	TGTGCCAGCAGCCGTCAGGGTTCCGGGGAGCTGTTTTTT	CASSRQGSGELFF
TRBV11-2	.	TRBD2	TRBJ2-7	TGTGCCAGCAGCCGACGGACTAGCGGGAACTACGAGCAGTACTTC	CASSRRTSGNYEQYF
TRBV18	once	.	TRBJ1-3	TGTGCCAGCTCACCACCGAGGTGGGGAAACACCATATATTTT	CASSPPRWGNTIYF
TRBV9	.	TRBD2	TRBJ2-5	TGTGCCAGCAGCCGGGGCCCGGGGGGGGAGACCCAGTACTTC	CASSRGPGGETQYF
TRBV4-1	.	.	TRBJ1-1	TGCGCCAGCAGCCAAGGTGGGGCGGAGGGTGGGAACACTGAAGCTTTCTTT	CASSQGGAEGGNTEAFF
TRBV24-1	.	.	TRBJ2-5	TGTGCCACCAGTGATCCCGGCACTACAGAGACCCAGTACTTC	CATSDPGTTETQYF
TRBV4-1	.	.	TRBJ1-2	TGCGCCAGCAGCCAAGGCATCCCAGTGAACTATGGCTACACCTTC	CASSQGIPVNYGYTF
TRBV19	once	.	TRBJ1-5	TGTGCCAGTAGTAAGGGTAGGGGTCAGCCCCAGCATTTT	CASSKGRGQPQHF
TRBV29-1	.	.	TRBJ2-5	TGCAGCGTTGAAGGGCTAGGGGAAGAGACCCAGTACTTC	CSVEGLGEETQYF
TRBV30	.	TRBD1	TRBJ1-2	TGTGCCTGGAGTCTTTCCAGGGGGCAGCGTGGCTACACCTTC	CAWSLSRGQRGYTF
TRBV11-2	.	.	TRBJ2-5	TGTGCCAGCAGCCCACGGGTGCAAGAGACCCAGTACTTC	CASSPRVQETQYF
TRBV24-1	.	.	TRBJ2-7	TGTGCCACCAGTGATACTTCCTTTAAGCAGTACTTC	CATSDTSFKQYF
TRBV5-1	.	.	TRBJ2-7	TGCGCCAGCAGCTTGGCAATAGGAGTTCTAGAGCAGTACTTC	CASSLAIGVLEQYF
TRBV6-5	.	TRBD2	TRBJ2-2	TGTGCCAGCAAAGAGGTAGCGGGAGCGGTCGGGGAGCTGTTTTTT	CASKEVAGAVGELFF
TRBV5-8	.	.	TRBJ2-5	TGTGCCAGCAGCCTGGACGTAGTGGAGACCCAGTACTTC	CASSLDVVETQYF